This T cell receptor beta chain derives from a study of blood T cells in healthy people across ages. Germline-derived CDR1 and CDR2 are SGDLS and YYNGEE. The CDR3 is 13 amino acids. Using a J-beta primer mix together with a sample-barcoded 5' primer, a second PCR was run for about 6 to 12 cycles. TCRdb reprocessed the 5' RACE reads via MiXCR and lists one record per CDR3 protein. The profile shows roughly 500,000 distinct CDR3 sequences, 27% of them singletons. Study results and limitations: The recorded TCR beta diversity per million T cells decreased in a roughly linear manner with age.

This clonotype has a handful of counts. Its matching antigen is unknown. One end of the junction does not line up with germline, which may come from a read error. The chain recombines TRBV9 with TRBJ2-5; D unresolved. The clonotype originates from a woman in her seventies in good health. Sequencing input: blood. CDR3 loop: CASSVGRGETQCF. For the CDR3, the DNA is TGTGCCAGCAGCGTAGGTAGAGGTGAGACCCAGTGCTTC.